This TCR beta chain emerged from a study of blood T cell repertoires in COVID-19. About the research overall: Sources were T cells, B-cell-depleted T cells, or PBMCs; the material itself was cDNA or gDNA.

Patients at the Seattle site were enrolled during active infection and followed longitudinally. Trimming cost V 2 bases and J 5 bases; bases outside gene matches: 15. This CDR3 comprises 18 residues. Germline values: CDR1 MNHEY, CDR2 SMNVEV (reference sequence). The assay was immunoSEQ multiplex PCR, and TCRdb's table has in-frame clones only and misses some. The table lists 200,000 to 300,000 clones, roughly 80% of them singletons, with roughly 8% in the top ten. Sequencing was carried out using peripheral blood. The V gene is TRBV27, the J gene TRBJ1-2; TRBD1 matches 9 bases. The sequence was obtained from a woman of 80 years or more with COVID-19, enrolled during active disease. CDR3 coding DNA: TGTGCCAGCAGTTTACGGGCAGAGGCACAGGGGGCGTGGTATGGCTACACCTTC. This codes for CASSLRAEAQGAWYGYTF.